The 22 T cell receptor beta chains listed next were all sequenced from one sample in a study of T cells after yellow fever vaccination. MiXCR, applied by TCRdb to the 5' RACE reads, yields one record per CDR3 protein. The profile shows under 90,000 distinct CDR3 sequences, about 7% of them singletons. The sample in question was CD8+ T cells sorted from PBMCs, obtained approximately 40 days after the first yellow fever vaccination. These TCRs come from a man younger than 35 who received the YFV17D yellow fever vaccine.

This clonotype was seen many times. The chain uses TRBV6-5 and TRBJ2-2; 10 bases align to TRBD2. Per germline, CDR1 MNHEY and CDR2 SVGAGI. The CDR3 sequence is 16 residues long. V lost 2 bases and J lost 4; bases outside the gene matches: 4. The CDR3 nucleotides are TGTGCCAGCAGTTACCCTAGCGGGGGTGTCACCGGGGAGCTGTTTTTT. It specifies CASSYPSGGVTGELFF.

The chain recombines TRBV12-3 or TRBV12-4 with TRBJ1-1, with D possibly TRBD1 on 5 matching bases. The CDR3 runs to 15 residues. The V end lost 6 bases, the J end lost 0 bases, and 14 bases lay between the germline ends. The CDR3 loop is CASRSMTVMNTEAFF. CDR3 bases: TGTGCCAGCAGATCCATGACAGTTATGAACACTGAAGCTTTCTTT.

This clonotype was recorded many times. The chain uses TRBV6-4 and TRBJ2-5, with D tentatively TRBD1 (6 bases). Per germline, CDR1 MRHNA and CDR2 SNTAGT. The CDR3 runs 15 residues. Trimming pared 0 bases from V and 5 bases from J, leaving 13 bases between. In nucleotides, the CDR3 is TGTGCCAGCAGTGACTCCGCAGGGGAAGGGGAGACCCAGTACTTC. Translating gives CASSDSAGEGETQYF.

Many counts were recorded for this clonotype. The genes are TRBV11-2 and TRBJ2-7, with 7 bases fitting TRBD2. Germline CDR1 and CDR2: SGHAT and FQNNGV. CDR3 length equals 15 residues. The J segment lost 6 bases and the V segment lost 1 base, leaving 9 bases of the junction unmatched. Here the CDR3 DNA reads TGTGCCAGCAGCTTAGGCCCCGAGGGGAGGGGCGAGCAGTACTTC. Protein product: CASSLGPEGRGEQYF. Full variable domain (rest looked up from reference TRBV11-2 and TRBJ2-7): EAGVAQSPRYKIIEKRQSVAFWCNPISGHATLYWYQQILGQGPKLLIQFQNNGVVDDSQLPKDRFSAERLKGVDSTLKIQPAKLEDSAVYLCASSLGPEGRGEQYFGPGTRLTVT.

The rearrangement uses TRBV27 and TRBJ1-6; 7 positions match TRBD1. The CDR3 has 16 amino acids. Germline CDR1 and CDR2: MNHEY and SMNVEV (reference sequence). The V and J ends lost 4 bases and 7 bases, in that order; junction bases with no gene match: 10. The CDR3 spells CASSSPNYRGNSPLHF. CDR3 DNA: TGTGCCAGCAGTTCCCCTAATTACAGGGGCAATTCACCCCTCCACTTT.

This clonotype was observed many times. V usage is TRBV9 and J usage is TRBJ1-5; 7 positions agree with TRBD1. Looked up from germline, CDR1 is SGDLS and CDR2 is YYNGEE. The CDR3 is 14 residues long. The CDR3 nucleotides are TGTGCAGAGAAGGCCAGGGGGGTTAATCAGCCCCAGCATTTT. Translation gives CAEKARGVNQPQHF.

This rearrangement joins TRBV5-5 to TRBJ2-7; the D gene could be TRBD1 or TRBD2 (5 bases each). The CDR3 spans 15 residues. The germline V gene encodes CDR1 SGHKS and CDR2 YYEKEE (reference sequence). V was pared by 2 bases and J by 0 bases, with 12 bases between. Here the CDR3 reads CASSLSGTSSYEQYV. CDR3 coding DNA: TGTGCCAGCAGCTTATCAGGGACGAGCTCCTACGAGCAGTACGTC.

V usage is TRBV6-2 or TRBV6-3 and J usage is TRBJ1-5; perhaps TRBD1 as D (6 bases). The CDR3 runs to 16 residues. Trimming took off 4 bases at V and 2 bases at J, with 15 bases between the two ends. Germline CDR1 MNHEY, CDR2 SVGEGT. The CDR3 here is CASSLSGGLGNQPQHF. In DNA form, the CDR3 reads TGTGCCAGCAGTTTATCGGGGGGCCTAGGCAATCAGCCCCAGCATTTT.

The V gene is TRBV29-1, the J gene TRBJ2-3; D unclear. V lost 6 bases, J lost 9 bases, and 10 bases lay in between. Germline assignment: CDR1 SQVTM and CDR2 ANQGSEA. This CDR3 is built from 10 residues. DNA of the CDR3: TGCAGCGTATTGCTCGTCACGCAGTATTTT. Its protein is CSVLLVTQYF.

A few counts support this clonotype. The genes are TRBV7-3 and TRBJ2-2; 7 nucleotides agree with TRBD2. The CDR3 is made up of 19 amino acids. After removal of 3 bases from V and 0 bases from J, the junction contained 13 bases not matched to a gene. CDR1 is SGHTA and CDR2 is FQGTGA in the germline V gene. CDR3 residues: CASSFNGGYFSANTGELFF. DNA of the CDR3: TGTGCCAGCAGCTTTAACGGGGGGTACTTCAGTGCGAACACCGGGGAGCTGTTTTTT.

In this sample, this clonotype turned up many times. V usage is TRBV4-1 and J usage is TRBJ2-2; D uncertain. There are 16 residues in the CDR3. Per germline, CDR1 MGHRA and CDR2 YSYEKL. Trimming stripped 1 base from V and 4 bases from J, with 13 bases between. The CDR3 spells CASSQGAPGFTGELFF. The CDR3 nucleotides are TGCGCCAGCAGCCAAGGTGCCCCCGGGTTCACCGGGGAGCTGTTTTTT.

This clonotype was seen many times. This sequence joins TRBV29-1 and TRBJ2-2; D may be TRBD1 (5 bases). Deletions cut 5 bases from V and 0 bases from J, with 10 bases between. Germline V gene data show CDR1 as SQVTM and CDR2 as ANQGSEA. The CDR3 covers 14 residues. CDR3 region: CSVWKGPNTGELFF. CDR3 nucleotides: TGCAGCGTTTGGAAGGGGCCGAACACCGGGGAGCTGTTTTTT.

In its sample, this clonotype was seen many times. The rearrangement joins TRBV20-1 to TRBJ2-7; 7 nucleotides line up with TRBD2. Germline-derived CDR1 and CDR2 are DFQATT and SNEGSKA (reference sequence). V was clipped by 6 bases and J by 2 bases; unmatched bases: 10. The CDR3 consists of 14 residues. The CDR3 loop reads CSALTSRSTYEQYF. The CDR3 nucleotides read TGCAGTGCGCTGACTAGCCGGTCGACCTACGAGCAGTACTTC.

In this sample, this clonotype turned up many times. This chain uses TRBV4-1 with TRBJ2-1, with TRBD2 matching over 11 bases. CDR1 is MGHRA, CDR2 YSYEKL, per germline. J gave up 7 bases and V 4 bases, and 15 bases lay outside the gene matches. The CDR3 is 18 residues long. In DNA form, the CDR3 reads TGCGCCAGCAGCCTCCTGGCGGTAGCGGGGGGGCCGGGGAATGAGCAGTTCTTC. It is translated as CASSLLAVAGGPGNEQFF.

The V gene is TRBV12-3 or TRBV12-4, the J gene TRBJ2-7; D gene unclear. V gave up 6 bases and J gave up 2 bases, with 8 bases separating them. CDR3 length: 12 amino acids. CDR3 region: CASSSTTYEQYF. The DNA of the CDR3 is TGTGCCAGCAGCTCGACGACCTACGAGCAGTACTTC.

This clonotype was seen ten or more times. The chain has TRBV6-2 or TRBV6-3 and TRBJ1-5, with D perhaps TRBD1 (6 bases). The CDR3 extends over 15 amino acids. The germline V gene encodes CDR1 MNHEY and CDR2 SVGEGT. V was shortened by 6 bases and J by 6 bases, with 18 bases between the two germline ends. The DNA for the CDR3 is TGTGCCAGCAGCTCCGGGACAAGGGAGGTTCAGCCCCAGCATTTT. Its translation: CASSSGTREVQPQHF.

This clonotype was counted many times. V gene TRBV7-2 combines with J gene TRBJ2-7; 11 bases match TRBD2. Germline V gives CDR1 SGHTA, CDR2 FQGNSA. This CDR3 contains 14 residues. The V segment lost 5 bases and the J segment 5 bases; nucleotides outside the gene matches: 5. The CDR3, as DNA: TGTGCCAGCAGCAAAACTAGCGGGGGCCACGAGCAGTACTTC. Its translation: CASSKTSGGHEQYF.

This rearrangement joins TRBV4-1 to TRBJ2-7, with 7 bases fitting TRBD1. Trimming cost V 2 bases and J 5 bases; bases outside gene matches: 9. Per the germline V gene, CDR1 is MGHRA and CDR2 is YSYEKL. The CDR3 extends over 15 amino acids. CDR3 nucleotide sequence: TGCGCCAGCAGCCAATACACAGGGGATAGTAACGAGCAGTACTTC. Translation: CASSQYTGDSNEQYF.

The rearrangement uses TRBV3-1 and TRBJ2-4; D is possibly TRBD2 (6 bases). V lost 0 bases and J 3 bases, leaving 18 bases between the germline ends. This CDR3 has 18 residues. The germline gives CDR1 LGHDT, CDR2 YNNKEL (reference sequence). The CDR3 coding sequence is TGTGCCAGCAGCCAAGATTTTTCTCGGGAGATGGACAAAAACATTCAGTACTTC. It yields the protein CASSQDFSREMDKNIQYF.

CDR3 in amino acids: CASSPYGGAGETQYF. The CDR3 DNA reads as TGCGCCAGCAGCCCGTACGGGGGGGCCGGAGAGACCCAGTACTTC. The chain employs TRBV5-1 and TRBJ2-5; 8 bases align to TRBD2. V was pared by 4 bases and J by 4 bases, with 9 bases of the junction left unmatched. The CDR3 has 15 residues. The germline V gene has CDR1 SGHRS and CDR2 YFSETQ.

This clonotype came up a few times. This sequence joins TRBV7-8 and TRBJ2-5; D call uncertain. There are 12 residues in the CDR3. The germline V gene has CDR1 SGHVS and CDR2 FQNEAQ. V gave up 7 bases and J gave up 4 bases, with 10 bases separating them. This CDR3 reads CASTAWGETQYF. CDR3 DNA sequence: TGTGCCAGCACCGCGTGGGGAGAGACCCAGTACTTC.

There are many counts of this clonotype. The chain joins TRBV19 to TRBJ2-1, with 10 positions matching TRBD2. After removal of 7 bases from V and 4 bases from J, the junction contained 7 bases not matched to a gene. This CDR3 has 15 amino acids. In germline, CDR1 is LNHDA, CDR2 SQIVND (reference sequence). The CDR3 here is CASTTLAGAYNEQFF. CDR3 DNA: TGTGCCAGTACCACCCTAGCGGGGGCTTACAATGAGCAGTTCTTC.